These 32 T cell receptor beta chains were all obtained from the same sample, sequenced in a study of early T cells in non-severe SARS-CoV-2 infection. MiXCR, applied by TCRdb to the 5' RACE reads, yields one record per CDR3 protein. The data show tens of thousands of distinct CDR3 sequences, less than 15% seen once. The sample was whole blood. Receptor source: an adult who was a healthcare worker with PCR-confirmed SARS-CoV-2 infection or an uninfected control (not recorded which).

This clonotype has just a few counts. The gene calls are TRBV3-1 and TRBJ2-5; either TRBD1 or TRBD2 may fit D (5 bases each). V gave up 0 bases and J gave up 5 bases, with 7 bases separating them. This CDR3 comprises 13 residues. Germline V gene lookup returns CDR1 LGHDT and CDR2 YNNKEL (reference sequence). CDR3 DNA: TGTGCCAGCAGCCAAGATCGGGGCGAGACCCAGTACTTC. Its translation: CASSQDRGETQYF.

The rearrangement uses TRBV6-6 and TRBJ1-2, with 7 bases fitting TRBD1. Trimming at V came to 0 bases and at J to 6 bases, leaving 1 base not matched to a gene. The CDR3 totals 13 residues. The V gene's germline CDR1 is MNHNY and CDR2 SVGAGI (reference sequence). The CDR3 coding sequence is TGTGCCAGCAGTTACTCACAGGGGAATGGCTACACCTTC. Translating gives CASSYSQGNGYTF.

This clonotype was detected ten times or more. The chain recombines TRBV7-8 with TRBJ2-3; a possible D gene is TRBD2 (5 bases). Between the trimmed V and J ends, which lost 0 bases and 4 bases, there was a span of 14 bases. The CDR3 sequence is 16 residues long. Per germline, CDR1 SGHVS and CDR2 FQNEAQ. CDR3 nucleotide sequence: TGTGCCAGCAGCTTAGCCGGAACCACCGGGGCAGATACGCAGTATTTT. Protein: CASSLAGTTGADTQYF.

The sample holds a few counts of this clonotype. The gene calls are TRBV27 and TRBJ1-5; D is unclear. The germline V and J ends were trimmed by 2 bases and 4 bases, with 6 bases remaining between them. The CDR3 loop spans 13 amino acids. The germline V gene has CDR1 MNHEY and CDR2 SMNVEV (reference sequence). This chain's CDR3 is CASSLMKNQPQHF. In DNA, the CDR3 is TGTGCCAGCAGTTTAATGAAGAATCAGCCCCAGCATTTT.

This clonotype was seen more than once but under ten times. The chain couples TRBV29-1 to TRBJ2-7, with D unresolved. Trimming pared 5 bases from V and 3 bases from J, leaving 5 bases between. This CDR3 has 10 amino acids. CDR1 and CDR2 (germline): SQVTM, ANQGSEA. The CDR3 DNA sequence: TGCAGCGTTCGTAACTACGAGCAGTACTTC. This encodes CSVRNYEQYF.

This clonotype appeared a few times. The rearrangement joins TRBV20-1 to TRBJ2-7, with a weak D call TRBD1 (5 bases). V was pared by 4 bases and J by 4 bases, with 20 bases between. The CDR3 is 15 residues long. The V gene's germline CDR1 is DFQATT and CDR2 SNEGSKA (reference sequence). CDR3 nucleotide sequence: TGCAGTGCTAACCATCCCAGGGAAGTGGCATACGAGCAGTACTTC. Protein: CSANHPREVAYEQYF.

This clonotype was picked up many times. J is TRBJ1-3 and V is TRBV12-3 or TRBV12-4; no definite D call. This CDR3 comprises 13 residues. V lost 3 bases, J lost 3 bases, and 6 bases lay in between. The CDR3 nucleotides are TGTGCCAGCAGTTTGAAGGTTGGAAACACCATATATTTT. It codes for CASSLKVGNTIYF.

This clonotype was counted many times. The chain combines TRBV12-3 or TRBV12-4 with TRBJ2-1, with D tentatively TRBD2 (6 bases). This CDR3 contains 12 residues. V gave up 5 bases and J gave up 6 bases, with 8 bases separating them. The chain's CDR3 is CASSISGNEQFF. The CDR3 DNA sequence: TGTGCCAGCAGTATTAGCGGCAATGAGCAGTTCTTC.

This rearrangement joins TRBV7-9 to TRBJ1-2; TRBD1 matches at 8 bases. Unmatched junction bases numbered 17, after V lost 6 bases and J lost 8 bases. Germline CDR1 reads SEHNR; CDR2 reads FQNEAQ (reference sequence). This CDR3 contains 16 residues. The CDR3 sequence is CASRHARQGLRRGYTF. In DNA form, the CDR3 reads TGTGCCAGCAGGCACGCTCGACAGGGGTTAAGGCGAGGCTACACCTTC.

The chain combines TRBV5-4 with TRBJ2-7; no clear D gene. Germline assignment: CDR1 SGHNT and CDR2 YYREEE (reference sequence). Trimming shortened V by 3 bases and J by 2 bases, and 6 bases separated the two germline ends. The CDR3 is 12 residues long. CDR3 region: CASSSTTYEQYF. The CDR3 coding sequence is TGTGCCAGCAGCTCCACCACCTACGAGCAGTACTTC.

This clonotype appeared many times. V and J are TRBV7-3 and TRBJ2-1, with 7 bases that match TRBD1. With V trimmed by 1 base and J by 6 bases, 3 bases remained unmatched. This CDR3 region has 14 residues. Germline lookup yields CDR1 SGHTA and CDR2 FQGTGA. CDR3 DNA: TGTGCCAGCAGCTTAAGGTGGGACAGCAATGAGCAGTTCTTC. Translating it yields CASSLRWDSNEQFF. Full variable domain (rest looked up from reference TRBV7-3 and TRBJ2-1): GAGVSQTPSNKVTEKGKYVELRCDPISGHTALYWYRQSLGQGPEFLIYFQGTGAADDSGLPNDRFFAVRPEGSVSTLKIQRTERGDSAVYLCASSLRWDSNEQFFGPGTRLTVL.

This clonotype was found many times. The chain employs TRBV29-1 and TRBJ1-2; 10 bases line up with TRBD1. The CDR3 runs 14 residues. Trimming took 3 bases from V and 7 from J; bases not matched to a gene: 8. Looked up from germline, CDR1 is SQVTM and CDR2 is ANQGSEA. CDR3 in amino acids: CSVEGTGVGSGYTF. The CDR3 DNA follows: TGCAGCGTTGAGGGGACAGGGGTAGGCTCTGGCTACACCTTC.

The genes are TRBV9 and TRBJ2-1; tentatively, D is TRBD1 (6 bases). Germline V gene sequence: CDR1 SGDLS, CDR2 YYNGEE. Trimming took off 3 bases at V and 0 bases at J, with 13 bases between the two ends. The CDR3 is 16 amino acids. CDR3 protein: CASSEPMGASYNEQFF. CDR3 DNA sequence: TGTGCCAGCAGCGAGCCCATGGGGGCCTCCTACAATGAGCAGTTCTTC.

This clonotype turned up a few times. The genes are TRBV6-6 and TRBJ2-5; TRBD1 matches at 7 bases. This CDR3 is 13 amino acids long. V was clipped by 7 bases and J by 5 bases; unmatched bases: 7. Germline V gives CDR1 MNHNY, CDR2 SVGAGI (reference sequence). CDR3 DNA sequence: TGTGCCAGCAAGACAGGGAGTAGGGAGACCCAGTACTTC. Translated: CASKTGSRETQYF.

V is TRBV20-1 and J is TRBJ1-6; D possibly corresponds to TRBD1 (5 bases). The length of the CDR3 is 14 residues. V shed 2 bases and J shed 6 bases, with 11 bases lying between them. CDR1 DFQATT and CDR2 SNEGSKA come from the germline V gene (reference sequence). CDR3 bases: TGCAGTGCTAGAAGCTCGGGGGTTAATTCACCCCTCCACTTT. Translated, it gives CSARSSGVNSPLHF.

This clonotype appeared a few times. The chain has TRBV30 and TRBJ1-3; 7 positions agree with TRBD1. There are 13 residues in the CDR3. V was pared by 0 bases and J by 7 bases, with 3 bases of the junction left unmatched. In germline, CDR1 is GTSNPN, CDR2 SVGIG (reference sequence). The CDR3 reads CAWSVLRGNTIYF. CDR3 nucleotide sequence: TGTGCCTGGAGTGTACTCAGGGGGAACACCATATATTTT. Together with reference TRBV30 and TRBJ1-3, the CDR3 gives the full variable domain: SQTIHQWPATLVQPVGSPLSLECTVEGTSNPNLYWYRQAAGRGLQLLFYSVGIGQISSEVPQNLSASRPQDRQFILSSKKLLLSDSGFYLCAWSVLRGNTIYFGEGSWLTVV.

The rearrangement links TRBV29-1 to TRBJ2-3; 8 bases line up with TRBD1. The CDR3 is 13 residues long. Germline V gene lookup returns CDR1 SQVTM and CDR2 ANQGSEA. The junction had 4 bases not matched to a gene; V was cut back by 7 bases and J by 1 base. The CDR3 DNA follows: TGCAGCGCATGGGGACAGGGCACAGATACGCAGTATTTT. Protein sequence: CSAWGQGTDTQYF.

Many counts were recorded for this clonotype. This chain uses TRBV7-2 with TRBJ1-6, with D hard to call. The CDR3 extends over 16 amino acids. Germline V gene lookup returns CDR1 SGHTA and CDR2 FQGNSA. V gave up 7 bases and J gave up 0 bases, with 13 bases separating them. CDR3 nucleotide sequence: TGTGCCAGCATGGAGGTCAGGAGCTCCTATAATTCACCCCTCCACTTT. Its protein is CASMEVRSSYNSPLHF. Drawing the rest from reference TRBV7-2 and TRBJ1-6, the complete variable domain is GAGVSQSPSNKVTEKGKDVELRCDPISGHTALYWYRQSLGQGLEFLIYFQGNSAPDKSGLPSDRFSAERTGGSVSTLTIQRTQQEDSAVYLCASMEVRSSYNSPLHFGNGTRLTVT.

This clonotype was seen repeatedly, ten times or more. The chain carries TRBV29-1 and TRBJ2-5, with 7 bases that match TRBD1. The length of the CDR3 is 15 residues. Looked up from germline, CDR1 is SQVTM and CDR2 is ANQGSEA. With 6 bases clipped from V and 9 bases from J, the junction kept 19 bases outside the gene matches. Written as DNA, the CDR3 is TGCAGCGTCCTCCCCGGGACAGCTTACCGAGCGGCCCAGTACTTC. Translating gives CSVLPGTAYRAAQYF.

V and J are TRBV12-3 or TRBV12-4 and TRBJ2-5; TRBD2 agrees at 7 bases. With V trimmed by 3 bases and J by 0 bases, 4 bases remained unmatched. This CDR3 comprises 15 residues. The CDR3, as DNA: TGTGCCAGCAGTTTCCCTCGGGGGGACCAAGAGACCCAGTACTTC. Amino acid sequence: CASSFPRGDQETQYF.

CDR3: CSTRGGRADTQYF. CDR3 coding DNA: TGCAGCACGCGCGGGGGGCGGGCAGATACGCAGTATTTT. This chain uses TRBV29-1 with TRBJ2-3, with 8 bases identical to TRBD2. The germline V gene encodes CDR1 SQVTM and CDR2 ANQGSEA. Unmatched junction bases numbered 8, after V lost 8 bases and J lost 4 bases. CDR3 size: 13 residues.

This clonotype was observed a few times. This rearrangement joins TRBV19 to TRBJ1-2, with 10 bases that match TRBD1. CDR1 LNHDA and CDR2 SQIVND come from the germline V gene (reference sequence). With 5 bases clipped from V and 4 bases from J, the junction kept 10 bases outside the gene matches. The CDR3 is 16 amino acids. CDR3 nucleotide sequence: TGTGCCAGTAGTCGAAGACGGGACAGGGGCTCCTATGGCTACACCTTC. It yields the protein CASSRRRDRGSYGYTF. The whole variable domain, filled in from reference TRBV19 and TRBJ1-2, reads DGGITQSPKYLFRKEGQNVTLSCEQNLNHDAMYWYRQDPGQGLRLIYYSQIVNDFQKGDIAEGYSVSREKKESFPLTVTSAQKNPTAFYLCASSRRRDRGSYGYTFGSGTRLTVV.

This clonotype was picked up a small number of times. The chain recombines TRBV18 with TRBJ2-3; D unresolved. Germline-derived CDR1 and CDR2 are KGHSH and LQKENI. CDR3 length equals 13 residues. V lost 4 bases to trimming and J lost 4 bases, with 9 bases between them. CDR3 sequence reads: CASSQRQADTQYF. CDR3 bases: TGTGCCAGCTCACAGAGGCAGGCAGATACGCAGTATTTT.

The CDR3 DNA reads TGCAGTGGAACTGAAAGCACAGATACGCAGTATTTT. This sequence encodes CSGTESTDTQYF. The chain employs TRBV20-1 and TRBJ2-3; no clear D gene. Per germline, CDR1 DFQATT and CDR2 SNEGSKA (reference sequence). The CDR3 consists of 12 residues. V lost 7 bases and J 0 bases, leaving 8 bases between the germline ends.

The sample holds a few counts of this clonotype. This chain joins TRBV11-2 and TRBJ2-7; D unresolved. Trimming removed 2 bases at V and 2 bases at J, with 13 bases between. CDR1 and CDR2 from the germline V gene are SGHAT and FQNNGV. This CDR3 has 15 amino acids. CDR3 residues: CASSLLTALTYEQYF. Here the CDR3 DNA reads TGTGCCAGCAGCTTACTAACGGCTTTAACCTACGAGCAGTACTTC.

This clonotype occurred many times. V usage is TRBV7-9 and J usage is TRBJ1-1; possible D gene TRBD1, 6 bases. The CDR3 spans 14 residues. Germline CDR1 reads SEHNR; CDR2 reads FQNEAQ (reference sequence). V was shortened by 1 base and J by 3 bases, with 9 bases between the two germline ends. DNA for the CDR3: TGTGCCAGCAGCTTAGGGGGGCTCGACACTGAAGCTTTCTTT. It translates to CASSLGGLDTEAFF.

The sample holds one count of this clonotype. CDR3 DNA sequence: TGTGCCAGCAGCCTAGGTCTAGGCCCGACTCCTTTGGGCTACACCTTC. The encoded protein is CASSLGLGPTPLGYTF. The chain is built from TRBV7-6 and TRBJ1-2, with no clear D. CDR3 length: 16 residues. The germline V gene encodes CDR1 SGHVS and CDR2 FNYEAQ. V lost 5 bases and J 8 bases, leaving 24 bases between the germline ends.

In this sample, this clonotype turned up a few times. This chain joins TRBV9 and TRBJ1-1; tentative D call: TRBD1 (5 bases). The germline CDR1 and CDR2 sequences are SGDLS and YYNGEE. The CDR3 sequence is 15 residues long. Trimming stripped 4 bases from V and 1 base from J, with 14 bases between. The CDR3 is CASSSSGGRNTEAFF. As DNA, the CDR3 is TGTGCCAGCAGCTCAAGCGGGGGGAGGAACACTGAAGCTTTCTTT.

The table lists this clonotype with many counts. The chain employs TRBV11-2 and TRBJ1-6; D is undetermined. This CDR3 has 12 amino acids. Germline lookup yields CDR1 SGHAT and CDR2 FQNNGV. V was shortened by 1 base and J by 10 bases, with 5 bases between the two germline ends. The CDR3 region is CASSLGVSPLHF. In DNA, the CDR3 is TGTGCCAGCAGCTTAGGGGTCTCACCCCTCCACTTT.

Only a few counts were recorded for this clonotype. The chain joins TRBV30 to TRBJ1-1; D unclear. The CDR3 spans 13 residues. CDR1 and CDR2 from the germline V gene are GTSNPN and SVGIG (reference sequence). V lost 2 bases, J lost 0 bases, and 7 bases lay in between. The DNA of the CDR3 is TGTGCCTGGAGTCCCACAGTGAACACTGAAGCTTTCTTT. This codes for CAWSPTVNTEAFF.

CDR3: CSVSLTGTTRTDTQYF. The CDR3 DNA follows: TGCAGTGTTTCCCTCACTGGGACCACTCGCACAGATACGCAGTATTTT. The gene calls are TRBV20-1 and TRBJ2-3; either TRBD1 or TRBD2 may supply D (5 bases each). The V end was cut by 7 bases, the J end by 1 base, with 21 bases between. The CDR3 has 16 amino acids. The germline CDR1 and CDR2 sequences are DFQATT and SNEGSKA (reference sequence).

For the CDR3, the DNA is TGCGCCAGCAGCTGGTCCGGGACGGGCAATTCACCCCTCCACTTT. It specifies CASSWSGTGNSPLHF. The rearrangement uses TRBV5-1 and TRBJ1-6, with a possible D match to TRBD1 (5 bases). Germline CDR1 and CDR2: SGHRS and YFSETQ. The CDR3 covers 15 residues. V lost 3 bases, J lost 7 bases, and 14 bases lay in between.